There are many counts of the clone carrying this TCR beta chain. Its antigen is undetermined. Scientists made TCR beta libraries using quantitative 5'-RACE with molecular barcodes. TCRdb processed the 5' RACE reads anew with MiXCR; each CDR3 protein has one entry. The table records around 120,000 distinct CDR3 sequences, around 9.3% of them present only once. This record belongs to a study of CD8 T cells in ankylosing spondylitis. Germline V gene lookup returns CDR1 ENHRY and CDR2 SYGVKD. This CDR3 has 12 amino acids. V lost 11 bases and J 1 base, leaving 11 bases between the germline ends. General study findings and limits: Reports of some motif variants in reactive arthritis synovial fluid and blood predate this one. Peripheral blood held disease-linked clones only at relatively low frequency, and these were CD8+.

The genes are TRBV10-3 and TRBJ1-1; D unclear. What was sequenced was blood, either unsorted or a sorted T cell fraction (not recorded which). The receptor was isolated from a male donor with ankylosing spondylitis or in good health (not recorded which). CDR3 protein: CASGYANTEAFF. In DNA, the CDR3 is TGTGCCTCGGGGTACGCGAACACTGAAGCTTTCTTT.